Presented here are 8 T cell receptor beta chains from one specimen sequenced in a study of shared clonotypes between healthy human individuals. Generated by immunoSEQ multiplex PCR, the TCRdb table keeps only in-frame clones and is missing some. The sample includes a few million clones, about 94% of them seen just once. Sequencing was carried out using naive CD4+ T cells sorted from blood. Sample subset: CD45RA+ positively selected. The receptors originated from a man between 18 and 29 years old in good health.

CDR3 bases: TGTGCCAGCAGGGGACAGGGGTTGACTGAAGCTTTCTTT. As protein: CASRGQGLTEAFF. The chain links TRBV2 to TRBJ1-1; 10 bases match TRBD1. Per the germline V gene, CDR1 is SNHLY and CDR2 is FYNNEI. Losses at the gene ends were 6 bases for V and 5 bases for J; bases not matched to a gene: 3. The CDR3 extends over 13 amino acids.

The chain joins TRBV2 to TRBJ1-2; TRBD1 might be the D (5 bases). This CDR3 is built from 14 residues. Germline loops: CDR1 SNHLY, CDR2 FYNNEI. Trimming took 0 bases from V and 8 from J, leaving 13 bases between them. CDR3 sequence (DNA): TGTGCCAGCAGTGAAGCGCTTCAGGGATCCGGCTACACCTTC. It translates to CASSEALQGSGYTF.

The rearrangement uses TRBV6-1 and TRBJ2-1; 9 bases are a match to TRBD2. Germline values: CDR1 MNHNS, CDR2 SASEGT. This CDR3 comprises 16 residues. The V segment lost 7 bases and the J segment 5 bases; nucleotides outside the gene matches: 12. CDR3 residues: CASNEAGGLLNNEQFF. The CDR3 bases are TGTGCCAGCAACGAAGCGGGGGGCTTATTAAACAATGAGCAGTTCTTC.

The V gene is TRBV19, the J gene TRBJ2-7; no clear D gene. CDR3 length: 14 residues. CDR1 and CDR2 from the germline V gene are LNHDA and SQIVND (reference sequence). Trimming took off 5 bases at V and 4 bases at J, with 15 bases between the two ends. In nucleotides, the CDR3 is TGTGCCAGTAGTCTCGGACGGGCCCCATACGAGCAGTACTTC. This gives the protein CASSLGRAPYEQYF.

V and J are TRBV28 and TRBJ1-2; no reliable D call. V lost 6 bases and J lost 10, with 9 bases in between. The CDR3 covers 10 residues. Germline V gene sequence: CDR1 MDHEN, CDR2 SYDVKM. CDR3 DNA sequence: TGTGCCAGCAGACAGAGGGACTACACCTTC. It translates to CASRQRDYTF.

The chain uses TRBV2 and TRBJ1-1; TRBD1 is a possible D gene (6 bases). The CDR3 length is 12 residues. CDR1 and CDR2 (germline): SNHLY, FYNNEI. Trimming shortened V by 7 bases and J by 8 bases, and 14 bases separated the two germline ends. In DNA form, the CDR3 reads TGTGCCAGCAAGGAGGGGGTAGTGGAAGCTTTCTTT. Residues: CASKEGVVEAFF.

The CDR3 region is CASRGQGEAEQYF. CDR3 coding DNA: TGTGCCAGCAGGGGACAGGGGGAGGCCGAGCAGTACTTC. The chain uses TRBV6-6 and TRBJ2-7, with 11 bases matching TRBD1. This CDR3 region has 13 residues. Germline V gene data show CDR1 as MNHNY and CDR2 as SVGAGI (reference sequence). V was clipped by 6 bases and J by 6 bases; unmatched bases: 4.

This clone was seen more than once but under ten times. This chain connects TRBV7-9 to TRBJ1-2; D gene ambiguous. V was pared by 5 bases and J by 4 bases, with 11 bases between. The CDR3 sequence is 13 residues long. Germline loops: CDR1 SEHNR, CDR2 FQNEAQ (reference sequence). CDR3: CASSTGTSYGYTF. CDR3 nucleotides: TGTGCCAGCAGCACGGGAACCTCCTATGGCTACACCTTC.